This T cell receptor (beta chain) originates from a study of T cell clonality in common variable immunodeficiency. Clones were sequenced by immunoSEQ multiplex PCR, and TCRdb holds only the in-frame ones, with some missing. The sample is made up of tens of thousands of clones, none counted only once. CDR3 length: 15 residues. The germline gives CDR1 GTSNPN, CDR2 SVGIG (reference sequence). Trimming stripped 3 bases from V and 5 bases from J, with 17 bases between. This clone was counted ten times or more. The read comes to an end 3 residues before the CDR3 does, leaving the germline J gene to fill in the end.

The receptor was isolated from a person aged 18-70 years in good health. The sequenced material came from peripheral blood mononuclear cells. V gene TRBV30 combines with J gene TRBJ1-5, with unresolved D. The CDR3: CAWRKGRSGDQPQHF. The sequenced CDR3 bases are TGTGCCTGGAGAAAAGGTCGATCAGGAGATCAGCCC.